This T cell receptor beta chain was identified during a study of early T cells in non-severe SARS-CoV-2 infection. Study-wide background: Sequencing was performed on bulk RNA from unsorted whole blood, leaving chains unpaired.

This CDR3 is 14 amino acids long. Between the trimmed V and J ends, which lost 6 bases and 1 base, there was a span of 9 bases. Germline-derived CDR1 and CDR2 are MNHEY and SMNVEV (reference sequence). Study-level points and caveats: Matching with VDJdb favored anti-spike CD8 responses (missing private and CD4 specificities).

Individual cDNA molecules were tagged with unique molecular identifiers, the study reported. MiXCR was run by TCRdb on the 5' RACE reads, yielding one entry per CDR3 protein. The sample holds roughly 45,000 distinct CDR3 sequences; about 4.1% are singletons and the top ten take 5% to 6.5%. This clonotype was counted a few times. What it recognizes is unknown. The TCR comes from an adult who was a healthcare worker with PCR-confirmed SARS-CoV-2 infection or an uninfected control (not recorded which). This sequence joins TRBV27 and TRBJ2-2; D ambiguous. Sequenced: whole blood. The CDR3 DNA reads TGTGCCAGCAGCCTACACCGGAACACCGGGGAGCTGTTTTTT. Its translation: CASSLHRNTGELFF.